This T cell receptor (beta chain) was retrieved from a study of cytomegalovirus exposure and HLA in healthy donors. Across the study: One earlier analysis, a look at some 180 million T cells, found 100 million to 130 million unique TCR beta sequences.

Vbeta (60) and Jbeta (13) primers were used in the PCR. Produced via immunoSEQ multiplex PCR; TCRdb's table is partial and in-frame only. The data contain around 100,000 clones, approximately 70% of them singletons. From germline, CDR1 is MNHNY and CDR2 SVGAGI (reference sequence). Trimming cost V 5 bases and J 4 bases, with 6 bases left between them. The CDR3 is 12 amino acids. Findings and limits, study-wide: Donors belonging to an Asian-associated ancestry cluster reportedly showed fewer N-insertions in productive TCRs than the approximately 690-donor mean, according to what a later analysis found. The authors reported that TCR beta sequences could predict HLA-A and HLA-B alleles. These predictions were accurate for most subjects in the first cohort.

Regarding this clone: Its antigen is unknown.

The rearrangement joins TRBV6-6 to TRBJ2-1; D uncertain. This sequence was found in a man aged 35 to 55 in good health and CMV-seronegative. The sequencing sample was made of PBMCs. The CDR3 region is CASSTTYNEQFF. CDR3 coding DNA: TGTGCCAGCAGTACCACTTACAATGAGCAGTTCTTC.